This T cell receptor beta chain was recorded in a study of T cell repertoires in cytomegalovirus infection. Study context: Public signatures in TCR beta pointed to CMV infection and matching HLA type. Whole-study findings and limits: Dominating the ex vivo response were HLA-C-restricted CMV-specific TCR beta clonotypes. People with CMV and the relevant HLA were identified by cumulative public TCR beta family frequency.

TCRdb called the reads again in MiXCR, with one record for every CDR3 protein. This sample yields 95,000 to 150,000 distinct CDR3 sequences, of which more than 30% are seen a single time; under 70% belongs to the top ten. This clonotype has a handful of counts. Its antigen is currently unknown. Germline CDR1 is MNHNS and CDR2 is SASEGT. Trimming took 4 bases from V and 3 from J, leaving 10 bases between them. The CDR3 consists of 13 residues. The TCR comes from a human donor in good health (CMV status not recorded). Some clones in this sample may be carry-over from other donors' samples. The chain couples TRBV6-1 to TRBJ2-7; a possible D gene is TRBD1 (6 bases). The input for sequencing was CD8+ T cells from cultured PBMCs, taken from culture after CMV antigen stimulation. The DNA of the CDR3 is TGTGCCAGCAGTGGGTACAGGGACTACGAGCAGTACTTC. Protein product: CASSGYRDYEQYF.